The 7 T cell receptor beta chains reported below all come from one sample, sequenced in a study of T cells in Graves' hyperthyroidism and ophthalmopathy. Using RNA transcripts as the source, TCR beta CDR3 regions were amplified. HTBI primers drove first-round RT-PCR of the TCR CDR3. Each CDR3 protein is one row after TCRdb ran MiXCR on the multiplex PCR reads. The profile shows 600,000 or so distinct CDR3 sequences, 46% of them singletons. The specimen was peripheral blood or thyroid tissue (not recorded which). These receptor sequences come from a woman aged 18-29 years with Graves' hyperthyroidism.

The sample holds one count of this clonotype. A read error may be the cause here, since a much bigger clone is one base away. The chain employs TRBV29-1 and TRBJ2-7; tentative D call: TRBD1 (5 bases). The CDR3 totals 11 residues. V lost 5 bases, J lost 3 bases, and 8 bases lay in between. From germline, CDR1 is SQVTM and CDR2 ANQGSEA. The CDR3 region has the DNA TGCAGCGTTATAGGGGTCTACGAGCAGTACTTC. Amino acids: CSVIGVYEQYF.

Concerning this clonotype: It may be a read error: a sequence one base away is much more abundant. The chain joins TRBV7-9 to TRBJ1-1, with D perhaps TRBD1 (5 bases). The CDR3 loop spans 11 amino acids. The ends were cut back, 4 bases at V and 11 bases at J, with 11 bases in the middle. The V gene's germline CDR1 is SEHNR and CDR2 FQNEAQ (reference sequence). The CDR3 protein is CASSSSGEAFF. The CDR3 region has the DNA TGTGCCAGCAGCTCATCGGGGGAGGCTTTCTTT.

Turning to this clonotype: Its ends do not fully match the called genes, so a read error is possible. J is TRBJ1-3 and V is TRBV6-5; TRBD1 might be the D (6 bases). Germline V gives CDR1 MNHEY, CDR2 SVGAGI. This CDR3 spans 14 amino acids. CDR3 residues: CAISYRDSGNTIYF. Here the CDR3 DNA reads TGTGCCATCAGTTACAGGGACTCTGGAAACACCATATATTTT.

The gene calls are TRBV20-1 and TRBJ2-7; tentatively, D is TRBD1 (5 bases). Looked up from germline, CDR1 is DFQATT and CDR2 is SNEGSKA (reference sequence). This CDR3 is 14 amino acids long. V lost 6 bases, J lost 4 bases, and 19 bases lay in between. CDR3 amino acids: CSALSQGLNYEQYF. The CDR3 region has the DNA TGCAGTGCCTTATCTCAGGGTCTGAATTACGAGCAGTACTTC.

This chain links TRBV9 with TRBJ1-5, with 7 positions matching TRBD1. The CDR3 totals 14 residues. The germline V gene has CDR1 SGDLS and CDR2 YYNGEE. Losses at the gene ends were 4 bases for V and 6 bases for J; bases not matched to a gene: 7. This CDR3 reads CASSPTGVGQPQHF. The DNA of the CDR3 is TGTGCCAGCAGCCCCACAGGGGTGGGTCAGCCCCAGCATTTT.

This chain uses TRBV11-3 with TRBJ1-2; unclear D gene. From germline, CDR1 is SGHNT and CDR2 YENEEA. The V gene lost 4 bases and the J gene lost 2 bases, with 11 bases spanning the gap. The CDR3 covers 14 residues. The DNA of the CDR3 is TGTGCCAGCAGCTCGGGAAGGGTGAACTATGGCTACACCTTC. Protein: CASSSGRVNYGYTF.

About this clonotype itself: A read error may be the cause here, since a much bigger clone is one base away. The V call is TRBV29-1, the J call TRBJ1-5; unclear D gene. This CDR3 region has 14 residues. CDR1 and CDR2 from the germline V gene are SQVTM and ANQGSEA. This CDR3 reads CGVQTRGFGQPQHF. The CDR3 coding sequence is TGCGGCGTCCAGACTCGGGGTTTCGGTCAGCCCCAGCATTTT.